Listed below are T cell receptor beta chains from one sample, sequenced in a study of T cell responses to AZD1222 COVID-19 vaccine. The repertoire was sequenced with immunoSEQ multiplex PCR; TCRdb's copy has only in-frame clones and lacks some. This table has about 160,000 clones, about 90% appearing once. Sequences were derived from peripheral blood, sampled on day 0 of AZD1222 vaccination. Receptor source: an adult in good health. The CDR3 runs from the conserved cysteine through the conserved F or W. The order of the fields is V gene, J gene, clone size, D gene, CDR3 protein, CDR3 DNA. The D gene is left open where the match is weak. Not every row has a clone size; where given, it reads once, few, many or a size class.

V: TRBV11-2; J: TRBJ1-6; size: .; D: .; CDR3: CASSLDLLGASYNSPLHF; DNA: TGTGCCAGCAGCTTAGACCTACTGGGGGCAAGCTATAATTCACCCCTCCACTTT
V: TRBV15; J: TRBJ2-3; size: .; D: .; CDR3: CATSRDITGNTQYF; DNA: TGTGCCACCAGCAGAGATATTACGGGGAATACGCAGTATTTT
V: TRBV29-1; J: TRBJ1-3; size: .; D: TRBD1; CDR3: CSVVASSGTGDARSGNTIYF; DNA: TGCAGCGTTGTCGCCTCGAGTGGGACAGGGGACGCCCGCTCTGGAAACACCATATATTTT
V: TRBV30; J: TRBJ2-1; size: .; D: .; CDR3: CAWSIGAYNEQFF; DNA: TGTGCCTGGAGTATTGGAGCTTACAATGAGCAGTTCTTC
V: TRBV28; J: TRBJ2-2; size: .; D: TRBD2; CDR3: CASSLVLLAGGGRSGELFF; DNA: TGTGCCAGCAGTTTAGTATTGCTAGCGGGAGGGGGAAGGAGCGGGGAGCTGTTTTTT
V: TRBV2; J: TRBJ2-1; size: .; D: TRBD1; CDR3: CATLTGNSYNEQFF; DNA: TGTGCCACCCTGACAGGGAACTCCTACAATGAGCAGTTCTTC
V: TRBV28; J: TRBJ2-1; size: few; D: .; CDR3: CASSLAGSRDYNEQFF; DNA: TGTGCCAGCAGTTTGGCAGGGAGTAGGGACTACAATGAGCAGTTCTTC
V: TRBV7-2; J: TRBJ2-3; size: .; D: .; CDR3: CARRDSGTDTQYF; DNA: TGTGCCCGACGAGACTCCGGCACAGATACGCAGTATTTT
V: TRBV7-2; J: TRBJ1-3; size: .; D: .; CDR3: CASSLPIPTRGNTIYF; DNA: TGTGCCAGCAGCTTACCCATCCCCACGAGGGGAAACACCATATATTTT
V: TRBV6-2/TRBV6-3; J: TRBJ2-3; size: .; D: .; CDR3: CASSYTTDTQYF; DNA: TGTGCCAGCAGTTACACTACAGATACGCAGTATTTT
V: TRBV28; J: TRBJ1-2; size: once; D: TRBD1; CDR3: CASSIPGQGTNYGYTF; DNA: TGTGCCAGCAGTATACCGGGACAGGGCACTAACTATGGCTACACCTTC
V: TRBV29-1; J: TRBJ1-2; size: few; D: .; CDR3: CSVPEGGLANYGYTF; DNA: TGCAGCGTCCCCGAAGGGGGTTTAGCTAACTATGGCTACACCTTC
V: TRBV11-2; J: TRBJ2-7; size: .; D: .; CDR3: CASSLAGGPAYEQYF; DNA: TGTGCCAGCAGCTTAGCCGGAGGACCTGCCTACGAGCAGTACTTC
V: TRBV19; J: TRBJ1-2; size: .; D: TRBD1; CDR3: CASRRTGGEPGYGYTF; DNA: TGTGCCAGTAGACGGACAGGGGGGGAACCTGGCTATGGCTACACCTTC
V: TRBV2; J: TRBJ2-7; size: .; D: TRBD1; CDR3: CASTRDRGAYEQYF; DNA: TGTGCCAGCACCAGGGACAGGGGGGCCTACGAGCAGTACTTC
V: TRBV27; J: TRBJ2-3; size: .; D: .; CDR3: CASSLVTRTDTQYF; DNA: TGTGCCAGCAGTTTGGTTACCCGCACAGATACGCAGTATTTT
V: TRBV6-2/TRBV6-3; J: TRBJ2-7; size: .; D: .; CDR3: CASSSQSNGGYEQYF; DNA: TGTGCCAGCAGTTCCCAATCAAACGGAGGCTACGAGCAGTACTTC
V: TRBV5-1; J: TRBJ2-5; size: .; D: .; CDR3: CASSPTTDQETQYF; DNA: TGCGCCAGCAGCCCAACGACAGACCAAGAGACCCAGTACTTC
V: TRBV29-1; J: TRBJ2-7; size: few; D: TRBD2; CDR3: CSVASGAYEQYF; DNA: TGCAGCGTTGCTAGCGGGGCCTACGAGCAGTACTTC
V: TRBV5-4; J: TRBJ2-7; size: .; D: TRBD1; CDR3: CASSAGQGAYEQYF; DNA: TGTGCCAGCAGCGCGGGACAGGGGGCCTACGAGCAGTACTTC
V: TRBV19; J: TRBJ1-5; size: .; D: .; CDR3: CASSIGGTGQPQHF; DNA: TGTGCCAGTAGTATAGGGGGGACGGGGCAGCCCCAGCATTTT
V: TRBV7-8; J: TRBJ2-7; size: .; D: .; CDR3: CASSLATMPTYEQYF; DNA: TGTGCCAGCAGCTTAGCTACCATGCCAACCTACGAGCAGTACTTC
V: TRBV29-1; J: TRBJ1-1; size: .; D: .; CDR3: CSADPGRMAEAFF; DNA: TGCAGCGCTGACCCAGGGCGGATGGCTGAAGCTTTCTTT
V: TRBV10-3; J: TRBJ1-1; size: .; D: .; CDR3: CAIKEERGPQLNTEAFF; DNA: TGTGCCATCAAAGAGGAGAGGGGTCCTCAATTGAACACTGAAGCTTTCTTT
V: TRBV5-1; J: TRBJ1-3; size: .; D: TRBD1; CDR3: CASSFKMTGGRTSGNTIYF; DNA: TGCGCCAGCAGCTTCAAAATGACAGGGGGCAGGACGTCTGGAAACACCATATATTTT
V: TRBV28; J: TRBJ2-5; size: .; D: .; CDR3: CASSSPGHTQETQYF; DNA: TGTGCCAGCAGTTCCCCGGGACATACCCAAGAGACCCAGTACTTC
V: TRBV9; J: TRBJ1-2; size: .; D: .; CDR3: CASSPGTGGYTF; DNA: TGTGCCAGCAGCCCCGGGACGGGAGGCTACACCTTC
V: TRBV30; J: TRBJ2-3; size: .; D: TRBD2; CDR3: CAWRGGSKTDTQYF; DNA: TGTGCCTGGAGAGGCGGGAGTAAGACAGATACGCAGTATTTT